Shown below are 13 T cell receptor beta chains from a single sample sequenced in a study of blood T cells in healthy people across ages. A sample-barcoded 5' primer and a J-beta primer mix were used in a second PCR of about 7 to 12 cycles. TCRdb itself ran the 5' RACE reads through MiXCR, one entry per CDR3 protein. This sample has about 730,000 distinct CDR3 sequences, with around 46% found just once. Material: blood. The receptor set was obtained from a woman in her sixties in good health.

The genes are TRBV20-1 and TRBJ2-7; 10 bases line up with TRBD2. There are 14 residues in the CDR3. V was pared by 5 bases and J by 0 bases, with 4 bases of the junction left unmatched. The germline gives CDR1 DFQATT, CDR2 SNEGSKA (reference sequence). The CDR3, as DNA: TGCAGTGCTGTTAGCGGGGGGACCTCCTACGAGCAGTACTTC. Protein sequence: CSAVSGGTSYEQYF.

A few counts support this clonotype. V and J are TRBV11-2 and TRBJ2-1, with 8 positions matching TRBD2. V dropped 4 bases and J dropped 4; count of bases not matched to a gene: 15. There are 18 residues in the CDR3. Germline V gene sequence: CDR1 SGHAT, CDR2 FQNNGV. CDR3 amino acids: CASSSRPSISGVYNEQFF. The CDR3, as DNA: TGTGCCAGCAGCTCTAGACCCTCGATTAGCGGGGTTTACAATGAGCAGTTCTTC.

The gene calls are TRBV7-2 and TRBJ2-7; 7 bases align to TRBD2. Near its end, the DNA agrees better with TRBJ2-5, so the J call may be wrong. The CDR3 contains 14 residues. Germline lookup yields CDR1 SGHTA and CDR2 FQGNSA. CDR3 DNA: TGTGCCAGCAGCTTACAGCGGGGTGTGAGGACCCAGTACTTC. Translating it yields CASSLQRGVRTQYF.

J is TRBJ1-5 and V is TRBV12-3 or TRBV12-4; a weak D match, TRBD1 (5 bases). The CDR3 runs to 14 residues. V gave up 3 bases and J gave up 3 bases, with 9 bases separating them. CDR3 nucleotide sequence: TGTGCCAGCAGTTTCAGGGTCCCCAATCAGCCCCAGCATTTT. Its protein is CASSFRVPNQPQHF.

The chain uses TRBV18 and TRBJ2-3; D might be TRBD1 (6 bases). CDR1 KGHSH and CDR2 LQKENI come from the germline V gene. Trimming took 10 bases from V and 2 from J, leaving 10 bases between them. This CDR3 has 12 residues. This chain's CDR3 is CATEGDTDTQYF. The CDR3 DNA follows: TGTGCCACCGAGGGGGACACAGATACGCAGTATTTT.

CDR3 DNA: TGTGCCACCAGTAACGACTACTACGAGCAGTACTTC. This encodes CATSNDYYEQYF. The rearrangement joins TRBV15 to TRBJ2-7; possible D gene TRBD2, 5 bases. The ends were cut back, 6 bases at V and 3 bases at J, with 9 bases in the middle. Germline CDR1 and CDR2: LNHNV and YYDKDF (reference sequence). The CDR3 sequence is 12 residues long.

V usage is TRBV12-3 or TRBV12-4 and J usage is TRBJ1-2; D may be TRBD1 (5 bases). The V end was cut by 3 bases, the J end by 6 bases, with 20 bases between. CDR3 length equals 16 residues. The CDR3 loop is CASSLALGSRVDGYTF. Written as DNA, the CDR3 is TGTGCCAGCAGTTTGGCCTTAGGGAGCAGGGTGGATGGCTACACCTTC.

CDR3 residues: CASSYGTEAHQQFF. For the CDR3, the DNA is TGCGCCAGCAGCTACGGGACGGAGGCACATCAGCAGTTCTTC. The chain links TRBV5-1 to TRBJ2-1; possibly TRBD1 or TRBD2 for D (5 bases each). Germline CDR1 SGHRS, CDR2 YFSETQ. This CDR3 is 14 amino acids long. V gave up 3 bases and J gave up 11 bases, with 18 bases separating them.

Many counts were recorded for this clonotype. The chain uses TRBV10-3 and TRBJ2-1; possible D gene TRBD1, 5 bases. The CDR3 extends over 15 amino acids. Germline CDR1 reads ENHRY; CDR2 reads SYGVKD. Trimming shortened V by 5 bases and J by 4 bases, and 15 bases separated the two germline ends. In DNA form, the CDR3 reads TGTGCCATCAGTTCCCCGGCAGGGCCTTACAATGAGCAGTTCTTC. It is translated as CAISSPAGPYNEQFF.

A few counts support this clonotype. The CDR3 is CASSWTSGRGNTQYF. The CDR3 region has the DNA TGTGCCAGCAGTTGGACTAGCGGGCGAGGGAATACGCAGTATTTT. The gene calls are TRBV6-5 and TRBJ2-3, with 11 bases lining up with TRBD2. Per the germline V gene, CDR1 is MNHEY and CDR2 is SVGAGI. V lost 4 bases, J lost 7 bases, and 7 bases stayed unmatched. There are 15 residues in the CDR3.

The chain is built from TRBV12-5 and TRBJ1-5, with 10 bases aligning to TRBD1. This CDR3 is built from 19 residues. J gave up 5 bases and V 0 bases, and 13 bases lay outside the gene matches. CDR1 and CDR2 (germline): LGHNT, FRNRAP. The CDR3 bases are TGTGCTAGTGGTTTGGTCAACCCGGGACAGGGGATGGTGGATCAGCCCCAGCATTTT. It encodes CASGLVNPGQGMVDQPQHF.

V and J are TRBV3-1 and TRBJ2-7; perhaps TRBD2 as D (6 bases). Between the trimmed V and J ends, which lost 1 base and 5 bases, there was a span of 12 bases. This CDR3 is 14 amino acids long. The germline CDR1 and CDR2 sequences are LGHDT and YNNKEL (reference sequence). Here the CDR3 reads CASSQGARRDEQYF. Written as DNA, the CDR3 is TGTGCCAGCAGCCAAGGCGCCCGGAGGGACGAGCAGTACTTC.

There are many counts of this clonotype. The chain is built from TRBV5-1 and TRBJ2-1; the match to TRBD2 covers 13 bases. The CDR3 is made up of 18 amino acids. The trim removed 0 bases at V and 7 bases at J, leaving 10 bases unmatched. CDR1 and CDR2 from the germline V gene are SGHRS and YFSETQ. The CDR3 DNA reads as TGCGCCAGCAGCTTGGAAACTAGCGGGAGGGCCCGGTTGAATGAGCAGTTCTTC. Translated: CASSLETSGRARLNEQFF.